The present TCR beta chain was sequenced within a study of cytomegalovirus exposure and HLA in healthy donors (dated by TCRdb to the late 2010s). Regarding the study in general: According to an earlier analysis of a few hundred of the donors, about 179 million T cells yielded approximately 120 million unique TCR beta sequences and approximately 300 Gb of sequence data. All discovery cohort repertoires had been generated using a single sequencing platform. The study aimed to test whether signatures of past pathogen exposure could be identified by cataloging public T cell receptors. In an earlier analysis of around 540 of the donors, high-throughput TCR beta sequencing was used to judge whether each TCR beta V gene segment behaved as functional or pseudogenic. A later genetic analysis used genome-wide SNP genotypes for about three fifths of the roughly 700 donors, treating that subset as a discovery cohort. To predict cytomegalovirus infection status, the study combined high-throughput TCR immunosequencing, statistical association of individual TCRs with disease status, and machine learning. Donor age, sex, ethnicity and CMV serostatus were compiled alongside the repertoire data. Typing coverage varied by locus: roughly 620-640 donors for A, B, C, DRB1 and DQB1; more than 500 for DQA1; 606 for DPA1; roughly 450 for DPB1. On average, around 240,000 unique TCR beta nucleotide sequences were sequenced per donor among some 420 genotyped donors of the cohort, with roughly 19% of those sequences being non-productive. Because of strong linkage in the cohort, four or five DR-DQ haplotypes were treated as single units for association and clustering. In a later analysis, previously published TCR beta repertoires from some 640 donors were re-analyzed and high-resolution HLA genotyping was added so that TCR occurrence patterns could be studied. In addition to the first cohort of 500 to 850 subjects, a separate validation cohort of 120 different subjects was used. Rather than using new phenotypic data, the later analysis identified candidate immune exposures from TCR beta sequences and from how often those sequences occurred across donors. Of the roughly 400 genotyped donors, 65% to 90% fell in the genetic ancestry cluster associated with self-reported Caucasian donors. The T cell repertoires of some 670 subjects were profiled by immunosequencing and related to cytomegalovirus serostatus. HLA typing covered class I and class II loci at four-digit resolution. An early release covering some 640 HLA-typed donors comprised about 310 gigabases of sequencing data and approximately 80 million unique TCR sequences.

The library relied on the immunoSEQ multiplex PCR assay. For the multiplex PCR, a mixture combining 60 forward primers for TCR Vbeta segments and 13 reverse primers for TCR Jbeta segments was used. The CDR3 region of rearranged TCR beta genes was amplified from genomic DNA with a multiplex PCR assay. Amplified TCR beta libraries were sequenced as 87-base-pair reads on the Illumina HiSeq System. Per the authors' processing: A later analysis tallied about 77 million unique TCR beta chains across the approximately 670 repertoires, and about 12 million of those chains were shared by two or more donors. A nearest-neighbor algorithm error-corrected the raw reads and collapsed the reads into unique sequences, merging closely related sequences to remove PCR and sequencing errors. V, D and J gene segments were assigned by aligning CDR3 sequences to IMGT reference sequences. Each retained sequence needed at least a six-nucleotide match to both a V gene segment and a J gene segment. A rearrangement counted as productive if the CDR3 had no stop codons and remained in frame with V and J, and every other rearrangement counted as non-productive. Following IMGT convention, CDR3 was defined as the stretch from the second conserved V-encoded cysteine up to the conserved J-encoded phenylalanine. The earlier analysis of about 530 of the donors excluded any sequence lacking an unambiguous match to a single V gene segment. In an earlier analysis of roughly 600 of the donors, a V segment was called functional when productive rearrangements were above 56.7%, and segregating when the standard deviation between donors exceeded 5%. A statistical classification framework was built for diagnosing cytomegalovirus status from the catalog of TCR beta chain sequences. In a later analysis, V and J genes were assigned by comparing TCR nucleotide sequences against IMGT/GENE-DB human TR gene sequences. In a later analysis, CDR3 sequences and most-parsimonious VDJ recombination scenarios were assigned using the TCRdist pipeline. A later analysis defined each TCR beta chain by its CDR3 amino acid sequence plus V-gene family, and excluded reads lacking a unique V-gene family. A later analysis removed 592 highly shared, low-generation-probability nucleotide sequences to deal with suspected cross-contamination and a sequencing artifact. A later analysis calculated a clonal expansion index for each public chain from normalized within-repertoire ranks of inferred template counts. Generation probabilities in a later analysis came from a VDJ recombination model fitted to out-of-frame rearrangements, and those results were checked against IGoR. Hypergeometric tests were used in a later analysis to score TCR-TCR, TCR-HLA and TCR-CMV co-occurrence, with a repertoire-size bias correction applied to the TCR pairs. To estimate false discovery rates, a later analysis permuted the HLA or CMV assignments 20 times. In a later analysis, co-occurring TCRs were grouped using DBSCAN, with TCRdist sequence similarity added in when clustering inside HLA-allele-positive subsets. Repertoires with fewer than 30,000 or more than 120,000 public chains, plus five repertoires with anomalous nucleotide sharing, were excluded from co-occurrence clustering. TCRdb re-hosts the immuneACCESS table, in-frame sequences only. Its copies lack some clones; in the studies checked, an unresolved V gene accounts for under half of them, and the cause for the rest is not known. The V and J calls and the clone size are those of that table, but D and trimming were determined from the DNA. The sample table holds approximately 120,000 clones. Of the sample, 2% falls within the top ten clones.

What the work shows at the level of the full study, not this receptor alone: Some IMGT-functional V segments, including TRBV6-2 and TRBV6-3, could not be told apart with the 87-base-pair reads, so those segments were excluded. A further reported finding was that TCR beta sequences accurately predicted the HLA-A and HLA-B alleles for most subjects in the first cohort. A cluster of highly shared sequence variants was judged likely to represent a technical artifact of the sequencing pipeline. Because HLA typing was unavailable for some donors at each locus, only the typed subset was used in association tests. Correlated functional status among segregating V segments might reflect linkage disequilibrium, but an unknown experimental factor could not be ruled out. A later analysis found that most CMV-associated TCR beta chains appeared HLA-restricted, with HLA associations seemingly driven largely by CMV exposure. According to a later genetic analysis, donors in an Asian-associated ancestry cluster had fewer N-insertions in productive TCRs than the approximately 700-donor mean. A later analysis found that TCR association rates varied across HLA loci, with DRB1 alleles showing the most associated TCRs and HLA-C alleles the fewest. The authors suggested that the approach could potentially be generalized to other disease states and immunological phenotypes. Most TCR sequences were seen in very few donors, while some public TCRs were found in many individuals. In this cohort, only TCR beta chains were sequenced, and detectable features were limited by the absence of alpha or paired-chain data. In a later analysis, 15,000 to 20,000 TCR beta sequences were associated with specific HLA alleles at a false discovery rate of 0.05. An earlier analysis of around 600 of the donors showed that most TCR beta V segments appeared in productive rearrangements either about 90% or about 30% of the time, which broadly matched IMGT annotations. The only immune exposure information available for the cohort was CMV serostatus. Strong co-occurrence of HLA alleles, especially DR and DQ, made assigning TCR associations to individual alleles difficult. Because counts were too low, 15 or so rarely observed V segments, including chromosome 9 orphons, were excluded from the earlier analysis of several hundred of the donors. A later genetic analysis associated a missense DCLRE1C variant with V-gene and J-gene trimming of TCR beta chains, and an independent cohort replicated the association. A few of the identified cytomegalovirus-associated TCR beta chains were confirmed in vitro to be specific for cytomegalovirus antigens. Presence/absence analyses assumed roughly uniform sequencing depth across donors, an assumption that may not hold. The classifier was reported to diagnose cytomegalovirus status with high specificity and sensitivity in both the original cohort and the validation cohort. A later analysis reported that several top co-occurrence clusters appeared linked to parvovirus B19, influenza, CMV and Epstein-Barr virus. A total of fewer than 200 TCR beta chains were listed by the study as associated with cytomegalovirus. In a later analysis, HLA-associated TCR beta chains were found to be more clonally expanded and to have lower generation probabilities than equally common non-associated chains.

The CDR3 numbers 15 residues from cysteine through phenylalanine. The sequence is cut down to CDR3 DNA, 45 bases in frame from base 1. Taken from the germline V gene, the CDR1 and CDR2 loops are SGHDT and YYEEEE. V drops 4 bases and J drops 4 bases, leaving 14 bases in between. The cohort comprised under 700 healthy bone marrow donors. Cohort members were all nominally healthy when sampled, although unrecorded immune exposures were likely present. The donor tested CMV seronegative and was one of the 352 seronegative cohort members. Every donor gave a peripheral blood sample, and the peripheral blood mononuclear cells from that sample were used for TCR beta sequencing. The Qiagen DNeasy Blood Extraction Kit was used to extract genomic DNA from the blood cell samples. Comment on this clone: Its recognized antigen is unknown.

Specimen: PBMCs. The receptor chain draws on TRBV5-6 and TRBJ2-2, with TRBD2 tentatively as D gene (6 bases match). The TCR originated in a woman aged 55-69 years in good health and CMV-seronegative. The CDR3 reads CASSRRGLATGELFF. The DNA sequence is as follows: TGTGCCAGCAGCCGGAGGGGACTTGCCACCGGGGAGCTGTTTTTT. The CDR3 plus the reference TRBV5-6 and TRBJ2-2 genes for the other parts give the full variable domain: DAGVTQSPTHLIKTRGQQVTLRCSPKSGHDTVSWYQQALGQGPQFIFQYYEEEERQRGNFPDRFSGHQFPNYSSELNVNALLLGDSALYLCASSRRGLATGELFFGEGSRLTVL.